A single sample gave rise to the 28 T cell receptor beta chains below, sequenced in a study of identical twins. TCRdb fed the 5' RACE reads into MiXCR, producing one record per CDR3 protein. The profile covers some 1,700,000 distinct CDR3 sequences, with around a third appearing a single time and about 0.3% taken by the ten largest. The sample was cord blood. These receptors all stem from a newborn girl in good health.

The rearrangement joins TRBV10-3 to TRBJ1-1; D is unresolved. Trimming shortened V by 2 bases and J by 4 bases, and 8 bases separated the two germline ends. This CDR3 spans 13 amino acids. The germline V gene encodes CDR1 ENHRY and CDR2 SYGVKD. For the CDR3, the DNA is TGTGCCATCAGTGAGGGGGAGGTCACTGAAGCTTTCTTT. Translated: CAISEGEVTEAFF.

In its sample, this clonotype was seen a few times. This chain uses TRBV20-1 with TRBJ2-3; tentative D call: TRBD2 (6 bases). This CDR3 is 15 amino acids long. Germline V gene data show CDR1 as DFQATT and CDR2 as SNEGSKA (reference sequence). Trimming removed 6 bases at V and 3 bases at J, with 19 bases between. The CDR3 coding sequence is TGCAGTGCCAAGGTGGAGGGGCGGTCGACAGATACGCAGTATTTT. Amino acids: CSAKVEGRSTDTQYF.

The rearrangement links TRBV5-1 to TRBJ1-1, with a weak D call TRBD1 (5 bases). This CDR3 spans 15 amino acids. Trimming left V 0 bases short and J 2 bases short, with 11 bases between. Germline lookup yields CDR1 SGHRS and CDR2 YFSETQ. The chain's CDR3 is CASSLATATNTEAFF. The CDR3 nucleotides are TGCGCCAGCAGCTTGGCGACAGCGACTAACACTGAAGCTTTCTTT.

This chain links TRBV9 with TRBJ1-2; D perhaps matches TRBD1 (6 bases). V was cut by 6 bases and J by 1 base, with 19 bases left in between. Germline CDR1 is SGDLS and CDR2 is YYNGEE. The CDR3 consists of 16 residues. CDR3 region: CASIGTGQGDNYGYTF. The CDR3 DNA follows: TGTGCCAGCATTGGAACAGGGCAAGGGGATAACTATGGCTACACCTTC.

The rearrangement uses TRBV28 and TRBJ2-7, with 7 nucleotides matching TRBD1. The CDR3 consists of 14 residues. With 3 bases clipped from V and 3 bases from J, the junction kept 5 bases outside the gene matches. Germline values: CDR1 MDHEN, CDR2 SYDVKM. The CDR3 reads CASSLPQGVYEQYF. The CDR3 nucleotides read TGTGCCAGCAGTTTGCCCCAGGGGGTCTACGAGCAGTACTTC.

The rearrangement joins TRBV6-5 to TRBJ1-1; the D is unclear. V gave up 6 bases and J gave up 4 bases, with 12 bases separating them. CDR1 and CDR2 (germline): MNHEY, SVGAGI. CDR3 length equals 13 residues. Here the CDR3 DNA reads TGTGCCAGCAGCCCCGTCGACGGCACTGAAGCTTTCTTT. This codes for CASSPVDGTEAFF.

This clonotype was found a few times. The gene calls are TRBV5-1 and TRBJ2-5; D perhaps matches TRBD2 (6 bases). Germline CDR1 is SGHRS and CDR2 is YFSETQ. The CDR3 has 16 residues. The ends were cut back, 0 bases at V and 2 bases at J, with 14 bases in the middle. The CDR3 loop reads CASSLDGTRGQETQYF. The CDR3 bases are TGCGCCAGCAGCTTGGATGGGACTCGGGGACAAGAGACCCAGTACTTC.

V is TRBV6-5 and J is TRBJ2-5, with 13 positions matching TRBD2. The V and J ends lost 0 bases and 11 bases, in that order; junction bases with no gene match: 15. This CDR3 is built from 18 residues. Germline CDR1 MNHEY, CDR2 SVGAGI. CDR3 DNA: TGTGCCAGCAGTTACTCGACTAGCGGGAGGATGCGTTACAATGAGCAGTACTTC. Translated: CASSYSTSGRMRYNEQYF.

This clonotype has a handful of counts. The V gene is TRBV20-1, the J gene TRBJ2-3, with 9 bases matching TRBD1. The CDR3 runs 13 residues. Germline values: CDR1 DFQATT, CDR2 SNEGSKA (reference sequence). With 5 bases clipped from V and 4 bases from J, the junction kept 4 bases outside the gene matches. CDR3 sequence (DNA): TGCAGTGCTTCCAGACAGGGGGCAGATACGCAGTATTTT. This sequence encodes CSASRQGADTQYF.

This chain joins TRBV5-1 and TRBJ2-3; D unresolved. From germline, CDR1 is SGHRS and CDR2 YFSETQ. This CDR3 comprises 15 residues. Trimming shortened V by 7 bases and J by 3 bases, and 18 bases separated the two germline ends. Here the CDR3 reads CASRQFRLSTDTQYF. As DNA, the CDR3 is TGCGCCAGCCGACAATTCAGGTTAAGTACAGATACGCAGTATTTT. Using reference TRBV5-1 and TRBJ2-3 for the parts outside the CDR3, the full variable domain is KAGVTQTPRYLIKTRGQQVTLSCSPISGHRSVSWYQQTPGQGLQFLFEYFSETQRNKGNFPGRFSGRQFSNSRSEMNVSTLELGDSALYLCASRQFRLSTDTQYFGPGTRLTVL.

In DNA, the CDR3 is TGTGCCAGCAGGCAGGGGCCCGAGTCAGGAAAACTGTTTTTT. Amino acid sequence: CASRQGPESGKLFF. V and J are TRBV28 and TRBJ1-4, with D possibly matching TRBD1 (6 bases). V dropped 6 bases and J dropped 10 bases, with 18 bases sitting between them. CDR3 size: 14 residues. Germline loops: CDR1 MDHEN, CDR2 SYDVKM. Based on the CDR3 plus reference TRBV28 and TRBJ1-4, the full variable domain is DVKVTQSSRYLVKRTGEKVFLECVQDMDHENMFWYRQDPGLGLRLIYFSYDVKMKEKGDIPEGYSVSREKKERFSLILESASTNQTSMYLCASRQGPESGKLFFGSGTQLSVL.

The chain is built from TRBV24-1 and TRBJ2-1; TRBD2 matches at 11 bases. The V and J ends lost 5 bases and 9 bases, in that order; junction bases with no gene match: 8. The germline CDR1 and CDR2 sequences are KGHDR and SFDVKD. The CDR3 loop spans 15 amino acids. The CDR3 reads CATSGGSGGASEQFF. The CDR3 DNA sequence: TGTGCCACCAGTGGGGGTAGCGGGGGGGCTAGTGAGCAGTTCTTC.

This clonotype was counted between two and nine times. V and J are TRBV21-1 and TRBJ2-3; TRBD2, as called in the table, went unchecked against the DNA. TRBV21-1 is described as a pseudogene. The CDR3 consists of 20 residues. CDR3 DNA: TGTGCCAGCAGCAAGACCGGGACACTTTTAGCGGGAGGGAGTACAGATACGCAGTATTTT. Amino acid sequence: CASSKTGTLLAGGSTDTQYF.

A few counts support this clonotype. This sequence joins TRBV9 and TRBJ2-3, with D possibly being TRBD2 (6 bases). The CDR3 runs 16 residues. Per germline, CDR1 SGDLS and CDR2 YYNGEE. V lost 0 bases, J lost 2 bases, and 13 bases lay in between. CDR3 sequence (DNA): TGTGCCAGCAGCGTAGGTCCCACGGGAGCCACAGATACGCAGTATTTT. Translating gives CASSVGPTGATDTQYF. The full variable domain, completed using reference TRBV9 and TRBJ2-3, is DSGVTQTPKHLITATGQRVTLRCSPRSGDLSVYWYQQSLDQGLQFLIQYYNGEERAKGNILERFSAQQFPDLHSELNLSSLELGDSALYFCASSVGPTGATDTQYFGPGTRLTVL.

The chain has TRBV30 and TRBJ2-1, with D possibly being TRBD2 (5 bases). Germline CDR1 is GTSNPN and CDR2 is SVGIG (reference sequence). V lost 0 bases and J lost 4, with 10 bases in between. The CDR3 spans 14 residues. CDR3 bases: TGTGCCTGGAGTGTAGGACGGGGTTACAATGAGCAGTTCTTC. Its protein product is CAWSVGRGYNEQFF.

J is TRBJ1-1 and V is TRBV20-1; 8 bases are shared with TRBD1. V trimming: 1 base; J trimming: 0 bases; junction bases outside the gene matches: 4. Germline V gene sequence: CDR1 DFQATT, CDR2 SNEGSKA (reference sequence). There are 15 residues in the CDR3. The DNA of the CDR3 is TGCAGTGCTAGAGCCTGGACAGGGATGAACACTGAAGCTTTCTTT. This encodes CSARAWTGMNTEAFF.

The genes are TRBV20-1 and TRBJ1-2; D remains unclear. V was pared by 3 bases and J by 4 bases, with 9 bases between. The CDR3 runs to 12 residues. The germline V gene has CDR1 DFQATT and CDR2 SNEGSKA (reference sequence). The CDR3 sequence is CSASGRSYGYTF. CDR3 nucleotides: TGCAGTGCTAGCGGGCGGAGCTATGGCTACACCTTC.

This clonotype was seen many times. The CDR3 nucleotides read TGTGCCAGCAGTGATGACTATAGCGGGAGAGGAAATGAGCAGTTCTTC. Amino acids: CASSDDYSGRGNEQFF. The genes are TRBV6-1 and TRBJ2-1; TRBD2 aligns across 9 bases. V lost 3 bases, J lost 7 bases, and 10 bases stayed unmatched. The CDR3 totals 16 residues. CDR1 and CDR2 from the germline V gene are MNHNS and SASEGT.

The CDR3 here is CASSWTFNEQFF. CDR3 nucleotides: TGTGCCAGCAGCTGGACCTTCAATGAGCAGTTCTTC. The chain carries TRBV5-6 and TRBJ2-1; D unresolved. CDR1 SGHDT and CDR2 YYEEEE come from the germline V gene. Trimming shortened V by 3 bases and J by 6 bases, and 7 bases separated the two germline ends. The CDR3 length is 12 residues.

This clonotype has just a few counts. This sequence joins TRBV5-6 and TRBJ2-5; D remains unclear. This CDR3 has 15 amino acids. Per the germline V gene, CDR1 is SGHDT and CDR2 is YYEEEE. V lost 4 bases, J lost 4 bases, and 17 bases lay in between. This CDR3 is CASSRPVVRPETQYF. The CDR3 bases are TGTGCCAGCAGCCGACCGGTAGTGCGCCCAGAGACCCAGTACTTC.

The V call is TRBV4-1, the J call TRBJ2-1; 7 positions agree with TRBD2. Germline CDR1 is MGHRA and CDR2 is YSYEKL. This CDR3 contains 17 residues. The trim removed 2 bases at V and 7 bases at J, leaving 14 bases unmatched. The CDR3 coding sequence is TGCGCCAGCAGCCAATCCTCTACTGGCGGGAGAATAAATGAGCAGTTCTTC. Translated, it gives CASSQSSTGGRINEQFF.

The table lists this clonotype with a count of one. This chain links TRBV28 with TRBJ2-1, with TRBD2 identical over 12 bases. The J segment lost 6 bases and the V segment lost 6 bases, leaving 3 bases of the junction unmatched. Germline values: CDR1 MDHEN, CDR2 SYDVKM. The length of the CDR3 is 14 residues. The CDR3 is CASRLAGGGNEQFF. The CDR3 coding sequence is TGTGCCAGCAGACTAGCGGGAGGCGGCAATGAGCAGTTCTTC. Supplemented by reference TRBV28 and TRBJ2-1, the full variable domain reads DVKVTQSSRYLVKRTGEKVFLECVQDMDHENMFWYRQDPGLGLRLIYFSYDVKMKEKGDIPEGYSVSREKKERFSLILESASTNQTSMYLCASRLAGGGNEQFFGPGTRLTVL.

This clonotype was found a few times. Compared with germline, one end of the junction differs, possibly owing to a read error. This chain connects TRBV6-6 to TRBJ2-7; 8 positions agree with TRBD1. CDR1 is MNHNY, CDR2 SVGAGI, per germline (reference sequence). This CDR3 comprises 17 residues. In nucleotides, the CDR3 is TGTGCCAACAGTTACGCCCCGGACAGGGCCCTCTCCTACGAGCAGTACTTC. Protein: CANSYAPDRALSYEQYF.

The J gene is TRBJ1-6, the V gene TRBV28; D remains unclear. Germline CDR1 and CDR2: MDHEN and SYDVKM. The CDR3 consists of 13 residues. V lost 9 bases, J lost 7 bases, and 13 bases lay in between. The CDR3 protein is CARSKGRNSPLHF. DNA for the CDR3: TGTGCCAGGTCCAAGGGTCGGAATTCACCCCTCCACTTT.

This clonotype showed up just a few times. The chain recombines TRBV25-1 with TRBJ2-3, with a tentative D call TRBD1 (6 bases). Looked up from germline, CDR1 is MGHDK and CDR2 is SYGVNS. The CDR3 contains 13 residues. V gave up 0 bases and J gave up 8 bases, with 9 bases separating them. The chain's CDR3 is CASSEYGRGTQYF. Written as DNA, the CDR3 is TGTGCCAGCAGTGAATACGGCAGGGGTACGCAGTATTTT.

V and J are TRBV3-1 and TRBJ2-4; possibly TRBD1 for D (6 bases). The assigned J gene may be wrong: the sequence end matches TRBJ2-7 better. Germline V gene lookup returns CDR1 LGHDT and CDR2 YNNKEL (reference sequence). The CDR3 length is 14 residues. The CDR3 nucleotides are TGTGCCAGCAGCCAAGATCACAGGGCTTACGAGCAGTACTTC. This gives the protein CASSQDHRAYEQYF.

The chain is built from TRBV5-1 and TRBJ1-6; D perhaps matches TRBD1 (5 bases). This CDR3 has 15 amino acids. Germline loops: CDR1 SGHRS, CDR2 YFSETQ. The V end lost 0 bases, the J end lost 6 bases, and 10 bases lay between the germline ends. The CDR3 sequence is CASSLVRDSNSPLHF. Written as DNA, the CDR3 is TGCGCCAGCAGCTTGGTCCGGGACTCTAATTCACCCCTCCACTTT.

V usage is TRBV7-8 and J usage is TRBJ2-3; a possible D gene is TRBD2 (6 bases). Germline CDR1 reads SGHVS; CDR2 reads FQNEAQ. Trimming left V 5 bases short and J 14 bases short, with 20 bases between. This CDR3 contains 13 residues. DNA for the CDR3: TGTGCCAGCAGCCTCAAGGAGCAGGACTATTCGTATTTT. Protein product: CASSLKEQDYSYF.